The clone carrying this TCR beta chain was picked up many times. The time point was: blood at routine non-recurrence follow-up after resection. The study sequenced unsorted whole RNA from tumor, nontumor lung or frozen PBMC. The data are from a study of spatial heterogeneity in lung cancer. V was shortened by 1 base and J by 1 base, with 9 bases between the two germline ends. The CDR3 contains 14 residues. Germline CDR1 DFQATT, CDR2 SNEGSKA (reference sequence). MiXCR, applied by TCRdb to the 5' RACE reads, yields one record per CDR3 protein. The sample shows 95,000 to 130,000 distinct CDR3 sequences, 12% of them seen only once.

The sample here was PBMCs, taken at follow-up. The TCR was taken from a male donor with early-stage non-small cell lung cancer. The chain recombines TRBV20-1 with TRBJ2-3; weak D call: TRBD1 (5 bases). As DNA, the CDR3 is TGCAGTGCTAGAGCGCAAGGGGGCACAGATACGCAGTATTTT. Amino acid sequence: CSARAQGGTDTQYF.